This is a list of T cell receptor beta chains from one sample in a study of CD8 T cells in ankylosing spondylitis. MiXCR, applied by TCRdb to the 5' RACE reads, yields one record per CDR3 protein. The sample yields more than 650,000 distinct CDR3 sequences, over 9.5% seen once. What was sequenced was blood, either unsorted or a sorted T cell fraction (not recorded which). These receptor sequences come from a male donor with ankylosing spondylitis. Each CDR3 is given with its conserved first and last residue. A D gene is named only where the DNA matches it firmly. Expanded clones are given a class, and other clones once, few, many or no size at all.

few TRBJ1-5 . TRBV7-2 CASSLQREGYQPQHF TGTGCCAGCAGCCTCCAACGCGAGGGGTATCAGCCCCAGCATTTT
. TRBJ2-5 . TRBV5-5 CASSLVRAGETQYF TGTGCCAGCAGCTTGGTACGGGCCGGAGAGACCCAGTACTTC
few TRBJ1-5 . TRBV27 CASSQYNNQPQHF TGTGCCAGCAGCCAATACAACAATCAGCCCCAGCATTTT
many TRBJ2-1 . TRBV5-4 CASSPPGPENEQFF TGTGCCAGCAGCCCACCGGGGCCCGAGAATGAGCAGTTCTTC
many TRBJ2-3 . TRBV20-1 CSARALADTQYF TGCAGTGCTAGAGCTCTAGCAGATACGCAGTATTTT
few TRBJ2-3 . TRBV5-1 CASSLVMLPDTQYF TGCGCCAGCAGCTTGGTGATGCTGCCAGATACGCAGTATTTT
. TRBJ1-5 . TRBV12-3/TRBV12-4 CASRPTGARNQPQHF TGTGCCAGCAGACCGACAGGTGCGAGAAATCAGCCCCAGCATTTT
. TRBJ2-1 . TRBV10-3 CAISGTSNEQFF TGTGCCATCAGCGGGACCTCAAATGAGCAGTTCTTC
many TRBJ1-1 . TRBV2 CASLGLDTEAFF TGTGCCAGCCTCGGTCTGGACACTGAAGCTTTCTTT
few TRBJ2-7 TRBD2 TRBV6-2/TRBV6-3 CASSYSGRVGEQYF TGTGCCAGCAGTTACAGCGGGAGAGTCGGCGAGCAGTACTTC
. TRBJ2-4 . TRBV7-2 CASSLVVSVQYF TGTGCCAGCAGCTTAGTCGTGTCAGTGCAGTACTTC
few TRBJ1-5 TRBD1 TRBV3-1 CASSHNRGNQPQHF TGTGCCAGCAGCCACAACAGGGGTAATCAGCCCCAGCATTTT
few TRBJ1-2 . TRBV29-1 CSDSSGSYGYTF TGCAGCGACAGTTCCGGAAGCTATGGCTACACCTTC
many TRBJ2-5 . TRBV29-1 CSDIIGPAETQYF TGCAGCGATATTATCGGACCCGCGGAGACCCAGTACTTC
many TRBJ1-1 . TRBV27 CASSLNRGGTEAFF TGTGCCAGCAGCTTAAACCGGGGCGGCACTGAAGCTTTCTTT
. TRBJ1-6 TRBD1 TRBV7-2 CASSVRTGFTPLHF TGTGCCAGCAGCGTACGGACAGGGTTTACACCCCTCCACTTT
. TRBJ2-7 TRBD1 TRBV28 CASSPRQGFSYEQYF TGTGCCAGCAGTCCCCGACAGGGGTTTTCCTACGAGCAGTACTTC
few TRBJ2-2 TRBD2 TRBV7-9 CASSRPPGGHTGELFF TGTGCCAGCAGCCGGCCGCCGGGGGGTCACACCGGGGAGCTGTTTTTT
few TRBJ2-7 TRBD1 TRBV7-2 CASSPIGDRGSYEQYF TGTGCCAGCAGCCCTATAGGGGACAGGGGTTCCTACGAGCAGTACTTC
. TRBJ2-2 TRBD1 TRBV29-1 CSVAPGQANTGELFF TGCAGCGTTGCCCCGGGACAGGCGAACACCGGGGAGCTGTTTTTT
many TRBJ2-7 . TRBV6-5 CASSYLGSYEQYF TGTGCCAGCAGTTACCTAGGCTCCTACGAGCAGTACTTC
. TRBJ1-3 . TRBV27 CASTLKEVCSGNTIYF TGTGCCAGCACACTAAAGGAGGTCTGCTCTGGAAACACCATATATTTT
. TRBJ2-3 TRBD2 TRBV28 CASSSPRLSGSSTDTQYF TGTGCCAGCAGTTCCCCACGTCTAAGCGGGAGCTCCACAGATACGCAGTATTTT